This is a list of T cell receptor beta chains from one sample in a study of cytomegalovirus exposure and HLA in healthy donors. Libraries were prepared by immunoSEQ multiplex PCR; TCRdb keeps only in-frame clonotypes and omits some of them. The sample records 90,000 to 150,000 clones, around 84% being singletons. The specimen was PBMCs. The receptors were gathered from a woman aged 25-40 years in good health and CMV-seropositive. CDR3s include the opening cysteine and the closing phenylalanine or tryptophan. D genes are given only for firm matches. Clone size appears in some rows only: once, few, many, or a class for an expanded clone.

clone size: few; J gene: TRBJ1-1; V gene: TRBV6-5; D gene: TRBD1; CDR3 DNA: TGTGCCAGCAGTGTCGAGGGACAGGGAGGGACTGAAGCTTTCTTT; CDR3 protein: CASSVEGQGGTEAFF
clone size: few; J gene: TRBJ2-7; V gene: TRBV19; D gene: NA; CDR3 DNA: TGTGCCAGTAGTATGGAGGGCGGAACCTACGAGCAGTACTTC; CDR3 protein: CASSMEGGTYEQYF
clone size: NA; J gene: TRBJ2-3; V gene: TRBV19; D gene: TRBD2; CDR3 DNA: TGTGCCAGTAGTATCAGCGGGGGGAGGGCAGATACGCAGTATTTT; CDR3 protein: CASSISGGRADTQYF
clone size: NA; J gene: TRBJ2-1; V gene: TRBV5-1; D gene: TRBD2; CDR3 DNA: TGCGCCAGCAGCCCGGGACTAGTAGCCTACAATGAGCAGTTCTTC; CDR3 protein: CASSPGLVAYNEQFF
clone size: few; J gene: TRBJ2-7; V gene: TRBV27; D gene: TRBD2; CDR3 DNA: TGTGCCAGCAGTATTTTAGCGGGGGGGCTTCGCGAGCAGTACTTC; CDR3 protein: CASSILAGGLREQYF
clone size: once; J gene: TRBJ1-1; V gene: TRBV27; D gene: NA; CDR3 DNA: TGTGCCAGCAGTTTGAGGCGTGGCGCTAACACTGAAGCTTTCTTT; CDR3 protein: CASSLRRGANTEAFF
clone size: NA; J gene: TRBJ1-1; V gene: TRBV7-9; D gene: NA; CDR3 DNA: TGTGCCAGCAGCCACGGGAGCAACACTGAAGCTTTCTTT; CDR3 protein: CASSHGSNTEAFF
clone size: NA; J gene: TRBJ2-7; V gene: TRBV29-1; D gene: TRBD1; CDR3 DNA: TGCAGCGCCGCACGGACAGGATCCTCCTACGAGCAGTACTTC; CDR3 protein: CSAARTGSSYEQYF
clone size: once; J gene: TRBJ2-2; V gene: TRBV9; D gene: TRBD2; CDR3 DNA: TGTGCCAGCAGCATCCTACCGGGACTAGGTGGCGGGGAGCTGTTTTTT; CDR3 protein: CASSILPGLGGGELFF
clone size: once; J gene: TRBJ1-2; V gene: TRBV4-3; D gene: TRBD1; CDR3 DNA: TGCGCCAGCAGCCAAGGGACAGGGCTTTTTGACTATGGCTACACCTTC; CDR3 protein: CASSQGTGLFDYGYTF
clone size: NA; J gene: TRBJ1-1; V gene: TRBV19; D gene: TRBD1; CDR3 DNA: TGTGCCAGTAGTTTCTCACAGGGGCATAAGGAAGCTTTCTTT; CDR3 protein: CASSFSQGHKEAFF
clone size: NA; J gene: TRBJ1-1; V gene: TRBV2; D gene: TRBD1; CDR3 DNA: TGTGCCAGCGATAGGGGGCTCGGTGAAGCTTTCTTT; CDR3 protein: CASDRGLGEAFF
clone size: NA; J gene: TRBJ1-2; V gene: TRBV18; D gene: NA; CDR3 DNA: TGTGCCAGCTCACCCCTCACCGGGACGGGACATAACTATGGCTACACCTTC; CDR3 protein: CASSPLTGTGHNYGYTF
clone size: NA; J gene: TRBJ2-2; V gene: TRBV7-9; D gene: TRBD2; CDR3 DNA: TGTGCCAGCAGCCCCGCGGGGGGGCGTGGCGGGGAGCTGTTTTTT; CDR3 protein: CASSPAGGRGGELFF
clone size: NA; J gene: TRBJ2-3; V gene: TRBV2; D gene: TRBD2; CDR3 DNA: TGTGCCAGCAGTCCTATAGCGGGGGACACAGATACGCAGTATTTT; CDR3 protein: CASSPIAGDTDTQYF